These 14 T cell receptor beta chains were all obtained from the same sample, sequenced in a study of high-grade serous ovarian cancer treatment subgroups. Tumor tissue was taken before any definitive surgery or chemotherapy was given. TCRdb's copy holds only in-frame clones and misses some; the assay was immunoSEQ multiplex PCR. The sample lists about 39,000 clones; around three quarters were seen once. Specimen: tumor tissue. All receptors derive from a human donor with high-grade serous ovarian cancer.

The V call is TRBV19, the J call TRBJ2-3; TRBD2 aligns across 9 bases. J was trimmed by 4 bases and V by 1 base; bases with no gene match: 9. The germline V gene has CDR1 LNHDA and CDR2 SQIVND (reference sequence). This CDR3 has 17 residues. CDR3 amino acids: CASSIVPRSGGADTQYF. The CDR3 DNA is TGTGCCAGTAGTATAGTTCCCCGTAGCGGGGGAGCAGATACGCAGTATTTT.

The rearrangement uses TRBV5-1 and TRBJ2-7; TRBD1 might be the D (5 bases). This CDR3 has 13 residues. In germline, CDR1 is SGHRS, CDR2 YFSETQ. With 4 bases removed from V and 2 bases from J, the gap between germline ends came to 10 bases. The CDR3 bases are TGCGCCAGCAGCCTCGGACACCCCTACGAGCAGTACTTC. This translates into CASSLGHPYEQYF. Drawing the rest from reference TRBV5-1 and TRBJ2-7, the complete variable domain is KAGVTQTPRYLIKTRGQQVTLSCSPISGHRSVSWYQQTPGQGLQFLFEYFSETQRNKGNFPGRFSGRQFSNSRSEMNVSTLELGDSALYLCASSLGHPYEQYFGPGTRLTVT.

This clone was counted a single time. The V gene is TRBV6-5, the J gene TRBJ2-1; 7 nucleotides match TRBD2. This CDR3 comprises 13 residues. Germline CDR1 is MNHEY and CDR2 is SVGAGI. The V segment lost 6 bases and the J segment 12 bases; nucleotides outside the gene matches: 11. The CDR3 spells CASRLSGFSGQFF. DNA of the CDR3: TGTGCCAGCAGACTTAGCGGGTTTTCGGGGCAGTTCTTC.

The DNA for the CDR3 is TGTGCCAGCAGTTTGGCTAGCGGCTCCTACGAGCAGTACTTC. It is translated as CASSLASGSYEQYF. The chain combines TRBV28 with TRBJ2-7, with 7 bases fitting TRBD2. Germline CDR1 MDHEN, CDR2 SYDVKM. The length of the CDR3 is 14 residues. The V segment lost 3 bases and the J segment 0 bases; nucleotides outside the gene matches: 2.

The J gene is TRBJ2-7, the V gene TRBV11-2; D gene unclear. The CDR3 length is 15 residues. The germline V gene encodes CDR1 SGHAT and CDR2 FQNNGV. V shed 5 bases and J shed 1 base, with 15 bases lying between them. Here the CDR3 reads CASSRGLAESYEQYF. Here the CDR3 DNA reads TGTGCCAGCAGCCGCGGATTGGCAGAGTCCTACGAGCAGTACTTC.

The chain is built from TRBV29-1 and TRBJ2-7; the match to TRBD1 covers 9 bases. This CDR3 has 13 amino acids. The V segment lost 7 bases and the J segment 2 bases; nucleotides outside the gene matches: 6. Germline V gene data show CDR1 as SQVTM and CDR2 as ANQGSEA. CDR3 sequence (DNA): TGCAGCGCCCGGACAGGGGCGGCCTACGAGCAGTACTTC. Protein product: CSARTGAAYEQYF.

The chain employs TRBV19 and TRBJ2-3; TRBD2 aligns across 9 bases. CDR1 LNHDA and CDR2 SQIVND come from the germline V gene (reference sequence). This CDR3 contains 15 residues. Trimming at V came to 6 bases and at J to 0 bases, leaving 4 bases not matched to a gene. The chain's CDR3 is CASRRTSASTDTQYF. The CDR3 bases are TGTGCCAGTAGGAGGACTAGCGCTAGCACAGATACGCAGTATTTT.

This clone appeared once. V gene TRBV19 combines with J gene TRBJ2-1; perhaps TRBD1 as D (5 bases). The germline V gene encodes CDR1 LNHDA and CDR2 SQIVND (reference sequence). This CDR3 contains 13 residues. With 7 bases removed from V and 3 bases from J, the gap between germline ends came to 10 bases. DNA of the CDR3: TGTGCCAGTATGGCAGGGTGCTACAATGAGCAGTTCTTC. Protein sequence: CASMAGCYNEQFF.

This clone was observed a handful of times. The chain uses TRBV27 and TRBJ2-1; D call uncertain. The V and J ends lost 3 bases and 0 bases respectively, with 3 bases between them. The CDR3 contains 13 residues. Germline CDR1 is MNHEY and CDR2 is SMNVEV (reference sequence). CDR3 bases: TGTGCCAGCAGTTTTCGCTCCTACAATGAGCAGTTCTTC. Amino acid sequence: CASSFRSYNEQFF.

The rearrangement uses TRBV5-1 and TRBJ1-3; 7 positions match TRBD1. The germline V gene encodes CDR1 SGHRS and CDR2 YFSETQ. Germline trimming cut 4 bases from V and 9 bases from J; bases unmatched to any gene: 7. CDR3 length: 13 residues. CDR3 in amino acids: CASSKGQPPTIYF. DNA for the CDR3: TGCGCCAGCAGCAAGGGACAGCCGCCCACCATATATTTT. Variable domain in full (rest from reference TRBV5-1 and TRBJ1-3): KAGVTQTPRYLIKTRGQQVTLSCSPISGHRSVSWYQQTPGQGLQFLFEYFSETQRNKGNFPGRFSGRQFSNSRSEMNVSTLELGDSALYLCASSKGQPPTIYFGEGSWLTVV.

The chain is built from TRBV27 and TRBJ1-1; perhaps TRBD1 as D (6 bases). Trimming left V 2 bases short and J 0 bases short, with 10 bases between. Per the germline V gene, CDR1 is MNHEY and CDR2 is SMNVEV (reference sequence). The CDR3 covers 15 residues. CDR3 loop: CASSLMAGVNTEAFF. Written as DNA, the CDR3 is TGTGCCAGCAGTTTAATGGCAGGGGTGAACACTGAAGCTTTCTTT.

CDR3 nucleotides: TGCGCCAGCAGCCATGAACGCCGAGTGTATGGCTACACCTTC. This translates into CASSHERRVYGYTF. The chain couples TRBV4-3 to TRBJ1-2; D unresolved. CDR3 length equals 14 residues. Between the trimmed V and J ends, which lost 3 bases and 5 bases, there was a span of 13 bases. From germline, CDR1 is LGHNA and CDR2 YSLEER.

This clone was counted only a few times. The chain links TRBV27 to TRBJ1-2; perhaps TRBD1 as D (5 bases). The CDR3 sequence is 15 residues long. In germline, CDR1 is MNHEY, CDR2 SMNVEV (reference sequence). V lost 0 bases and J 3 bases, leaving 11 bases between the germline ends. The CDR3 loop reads CASSLSGDGYYGYTF. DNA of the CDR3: TGTGCCAGCAGTTTATCGGGGGACGGCTACTATGGCTACACCTTC.

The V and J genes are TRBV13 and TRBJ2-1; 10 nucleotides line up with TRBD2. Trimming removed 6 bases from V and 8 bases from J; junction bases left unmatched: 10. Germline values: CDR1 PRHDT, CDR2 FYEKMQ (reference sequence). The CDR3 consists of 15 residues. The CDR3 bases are TGTGCCAGCAGTCTGAGCGGGAGGGCCATCTATGAGCAGTTCTTC. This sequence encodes CASSLSGRAIYEQFF.